This T cell receptor beta chain was recovered during a study of cytomegalovirus exposure and HLA in healthy donors. Broader study findings: In a later analysis, at a false discovery rate of 0.05, about 17,000 TCR beta sequences matched HLA alleles.

This PCR relied on a set of 60 Vbeta primers and 13 Jbeta primers. Clones were read by immunoSEQ multiplex PCR, and TCRdb kept only the in-frame ones, dropping some. The sample yields some 130,000 clones, 60% to 80% seen once. CDR1 and CDR2 (germline): SEHNR, FQNEAQ (reference sequence). The V and J ends lost 0 bases and 4 bases, in that order; junction bases with no gene match: 2. This CDR3 region has 14 residues. With respect to this clone: Its antigen is unidentified. This sample includes further DNA sequences coding for the same CDR3.

The sequenced material came from PBMCs. The rearrangement joins TRBV7-9 to TRBJ2-5, with 7 bases that match TRBD2. This receptor was identified in a woman aged 55 to 70 in good health and CMV-seronegative. The CDR3 region is CASSLAGGGETQYF. CDR3 bases: TGTGCCAGCAGCTTAGCGGGCGGGGGAGAGACCCAGTACTTC.